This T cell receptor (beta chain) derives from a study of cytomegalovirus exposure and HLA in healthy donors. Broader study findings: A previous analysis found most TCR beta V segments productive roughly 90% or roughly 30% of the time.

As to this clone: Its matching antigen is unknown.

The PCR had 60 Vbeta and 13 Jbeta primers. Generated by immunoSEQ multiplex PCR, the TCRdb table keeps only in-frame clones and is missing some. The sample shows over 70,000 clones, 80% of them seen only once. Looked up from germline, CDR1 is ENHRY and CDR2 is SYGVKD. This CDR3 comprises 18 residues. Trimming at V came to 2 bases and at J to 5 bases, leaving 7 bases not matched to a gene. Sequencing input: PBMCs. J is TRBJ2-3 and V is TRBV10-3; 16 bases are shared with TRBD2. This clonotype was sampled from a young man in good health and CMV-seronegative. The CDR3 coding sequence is TGTGCCATCAGTGAGACTGGGACTAGCGGGGGGGCTCGAGATACGCAGTATTTT. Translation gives CAISETGTSGGARDTQYF.